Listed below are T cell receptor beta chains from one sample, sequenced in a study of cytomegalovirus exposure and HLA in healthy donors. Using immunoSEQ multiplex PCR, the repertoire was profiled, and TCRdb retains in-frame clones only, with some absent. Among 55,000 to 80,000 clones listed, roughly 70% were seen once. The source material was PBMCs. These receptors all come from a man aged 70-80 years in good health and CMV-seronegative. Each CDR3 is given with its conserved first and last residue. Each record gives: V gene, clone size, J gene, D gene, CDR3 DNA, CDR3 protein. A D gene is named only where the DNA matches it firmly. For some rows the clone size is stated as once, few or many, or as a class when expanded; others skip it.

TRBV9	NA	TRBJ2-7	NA	TGTGCCAGCAGCGTGGGACACCGAACCAACGAGCAGTACTTC	CASSVGHRTNEQYF
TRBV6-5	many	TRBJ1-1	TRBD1	TGTGCCAGCAGATTACAGGGGATAATGAACACTGAAGCTTTCTTT	CASRLQGIMNTEAFF
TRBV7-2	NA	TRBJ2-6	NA	TGTGCCAGCAGCTCAGGGGCTTCTGGGGCCAACGTCCTGACTTTC	CASSSGASGANVLTF
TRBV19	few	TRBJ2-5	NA	TGTGCCAGTAGTTCATCGGGACTCCAGACCCAGTACTTC	CASSSSGLQTQYF
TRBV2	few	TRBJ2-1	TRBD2	TGTGCCAGCGGACTAGCGAGTAACAATGAGCAGTTCTTC	CASGLASNNEQFF
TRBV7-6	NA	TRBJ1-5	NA	TGTGCCAGCAGCTTAGGGCCGGGGAGCAATCAGCCCCAGCATTTT	CASSLGPGSNQPQHF
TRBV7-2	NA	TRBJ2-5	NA	TGTGCCAGCAGCAGACCCGGGACACGAGAGACCCAGTACTTC	CASSRPGTRETQYF
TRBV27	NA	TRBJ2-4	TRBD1	TGTGCCAGCAGCCGGACAGGACAGGGGTTTACCAAAAACATTCAGTACTTC	CASSRTGQGFTKNIQYF
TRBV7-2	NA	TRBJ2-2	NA	TGTGCCAGCAGCCGCAGCTCGACAGATGCCGGGGAGCTGTTTTTT	CASSRSSTDAGELFF
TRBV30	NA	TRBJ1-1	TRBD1	TGTGCCTGGAGTGACAGGGGCCGGACTGAAGCTTTCTTT	CAWSDRGRTEAFF
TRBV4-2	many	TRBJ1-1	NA	TGTGCCAGCAGCCAACCCACTGCGGGGGGCACTGAAGCTTTCTTT	CASSQPTAGGTEAFF
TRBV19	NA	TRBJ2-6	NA	TGTGCCTCGAGAGGTGGGGGGATCGGGGCCAACGTCCTGACTTTC	CASRGGGIGANVLTF
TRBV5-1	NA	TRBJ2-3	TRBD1	TGCGCCAGCAGCTTGGGGGACAGGGGGCCCACAGATACGCAGTATTTT	CASSLGDRGPTDTQYF
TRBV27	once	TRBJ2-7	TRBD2	TGTGCCAGCACCCAAGCGGGAGGCCCATACGAGCAGTACTTC	CASTQAGGPYEQYF
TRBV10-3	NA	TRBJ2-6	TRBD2	TGTGCCATCAGTGGGGATACTAGCGGGACCCCTGGGGCCAACGTCCTGACTTTC	CAISGDTSGTPGANVLTF
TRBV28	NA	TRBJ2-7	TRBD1	TGTGCCAGCAGTCTCGTACAAGACAGGGTTGCGTACTTC	CASSLVQDRVAYF
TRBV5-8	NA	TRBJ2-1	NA	TGTGCCAGCAGCTTCGCGGGGAGCTCCTACAATGAGCAGTTCTTC	CASSFAGSSYNEQFF
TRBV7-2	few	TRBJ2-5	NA	TGTGCCAGCAGCTTACTTGAGACCCAGTACTTC	CASSLLETQYF
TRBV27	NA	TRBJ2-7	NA	TGTGCCAGCAGTTTCGCACAGGGCCACTACGAGCAGTACTTC	CASSFAQGHYEQYF
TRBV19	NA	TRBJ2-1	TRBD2	TGTGCCAGTAGTACGGGACTAGCGGGAGTCTACAATGAGCAGTTCTTC	CASSTGLAGVYNEQFF
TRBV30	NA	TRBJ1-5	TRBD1	TGTGCCTGGAGGGCGAGGGGGCGAGCGTCATATCAGCCCCAGCATTTT	CAWRARGRASYQPQHF
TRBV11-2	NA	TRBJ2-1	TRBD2	TGTGCCAGCACCCTTCTAGGGGGTGGACTAGCGGGAATCAATGAGCAGTTCTTC	CASTLLGGGLAGINEQFF
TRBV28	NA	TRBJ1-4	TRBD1	TGTGCCAGCCGACTCGCCGGGACAGAGAATGGAAAACTGTTTTTT	CASRLAGTENGKLFF
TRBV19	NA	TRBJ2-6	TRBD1	TGTGCCAGTAGTATAACAGGGGGCGGTGGGGCCAACGTCCTGACTTTC	CASSITGGGGANVLTF
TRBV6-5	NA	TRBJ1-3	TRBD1	TGTGCCAGCAGTGCGGACAGGGCTTCCGGAAACACCATATATTTT	CASSADRASGNTIYF
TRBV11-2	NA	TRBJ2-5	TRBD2	TGTGCCAGCAGCTTAGGTTCAGCGGGGAGTGAAGAGACCCAGTACTTC	CASSLGSAGSEETQYF
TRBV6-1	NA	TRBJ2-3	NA	TGTGCCAGCAGTGAAGGGCCGGGAACAGATACGCAGTATTTT	CASSEGPGTDTQYF
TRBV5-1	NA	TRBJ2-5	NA	TGCGCCAGCAGCGTGACCAGGTTGGAGACCCAGTACTTC	CASSVTRLETQYF
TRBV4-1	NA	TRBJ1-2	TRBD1	TGCGCCAGCAGCCGGGACAGGGAGAACTATGGCTACACCTTC	CASSRDRENYGYTF
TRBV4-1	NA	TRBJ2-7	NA	TGCGCCAGCAGCCAAGCTACCAGGTCCGGACTTACCTACGAGCAGTACTTC	CASSQATRSGLTYEQYF
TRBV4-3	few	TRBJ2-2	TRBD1	TGCGCCAGCAGTTATAAGGACAGGGGGGGCGGGGAGCTGTTTTTT	CASSYKDRGGGELFF
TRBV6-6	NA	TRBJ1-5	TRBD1	TGTGCCAGCAGTACATACAGGGGGAATCAGCCCCAGCATTTT	CASSTYRGNQPQHF
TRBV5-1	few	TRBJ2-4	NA	TGCGCCAGCAGCCCTAGCGACTCAGCCAAAAACATTCAGTACTTC	CASSPSDSAKNIQYF
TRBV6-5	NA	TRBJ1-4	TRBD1	TGTGCCACTGGGACAGGGATGAAAGAAAAACTGTTTTTT	CATGTGMKEKLFF
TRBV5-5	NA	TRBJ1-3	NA	TGTGCCAGCAGCTTGCCCCACTCTGGAAACACCATATATTTT	CASSLPHSGNTIYF
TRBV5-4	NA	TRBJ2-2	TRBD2	TGTGCCAGCAGCTTGGCGGGACTAGCGGGATATACCGGGGAGCTGTTTTTT	CASSLAGLAGYTGELFF
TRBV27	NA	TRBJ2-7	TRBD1	TGTGCCAGCAGTGGGGACAGGGTCTCCTACGAGCAGTACTTC	CASSGDRVSYEQYF
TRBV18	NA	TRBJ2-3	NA	TGTGCCAGCTCACCACCGCAGGCAGATACGCAGTATTTT	CASSPPQADTQYF
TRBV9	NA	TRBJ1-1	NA	TGTGCCAGCAGCGTAGCGGACGGGAAGAGGACTGAAGCTTTCTTT	CASSVADGKRTEAFF
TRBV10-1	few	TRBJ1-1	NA	TGCGCCAGCAGTCCGGGAGACCGGGACGGTGAAGCTTTCTTT	CASSPGDRDGEAFF
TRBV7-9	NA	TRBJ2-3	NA	TGTGCCAGCAGCGACGGGAGAGATACGCAGTATTTT	CASSDGRDTQYF
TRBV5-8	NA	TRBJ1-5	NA	TGTGCCAGCAGCCCAAGGGGTAGCAATCAGCCCCAGCATTTT	CASSPRGSNQPQHF
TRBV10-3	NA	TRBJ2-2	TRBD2	TGTGCCATCAGTGAGAGTCTAGCGGAGAACACCGGGGAGCTGTTTTTT	CAISESLAENTGELFF
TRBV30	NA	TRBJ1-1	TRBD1	TGTGCCTGGAGTGTGGGGACAGCGAACACTGAAGCTTTCTTT	CAWSVGTANTEAFF
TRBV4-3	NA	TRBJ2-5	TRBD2	TGCGCCAGCAGCGCGAGAGCGGGAGTTCAAGAGACCCAGTACTTC	CASSARAGVQETQYF